This T cell receptor beta chain was recorded in a study of blood T cell repertoires in COVID-19. Study summary: T cells, B-cell-depleted T cells, or PBMCs supplied cDNA or gDNA.

CDR3 length: 17 residues. Germline V lookup: CDR1 SGHTA, CDR2 FQGNSA. Trimming cost V 3 bases and J 6 bases, with 23 bases left between them. Profiling relied on immunoSEQ multiplex PCR, and the TCRdb table lists in-frame clones only, not all of them. The table shows tens of thousands of clones, with 70% to 90% occurring only once. The sequencing sample was made of peripheral blood. This chain uses TRBV7-2 with TRBJ1-1, with TRBD1 as a possible D gene (5 bases). This clonotype was sampled from a man aged 50 or older with active COVID-19. CDR3 region: CASSLRAGGGVFSEAFF. The CDR3 nucleotides are TGTGCCAGCAGCTTGCGGGCCGGGGGAGGAGTATTCTCTGAAGCTTTCTTT.